This T cell receptor (delta chain) was sequenced in a study of gamma-delta chains in newborns, infants, children. TCRdb re-identified clones in the reads via CATT. The sample lists about 5,400 delta-chain clones, around 18% occurring once. As regards this clone: The same CDR3 can be traced to other DNA sequences in this sample.

CDR3 length equals 22 residues. Without a V gene call, the J gene is given as TRDJ1; the D call in the table, TRDD3, was not verified against the DNA. This receptor was identified in a child who was a newborn, infant or young child, either healthy, febrile or measles-vaccinated (not recorded which). The sample consisted of blood. CDR3 DNA: TGTGCTCTTGGTGAACGCCCGTCGTTACTTGTGGATACGGCTCAGTACACCGATAAACTCATCTTT. Amino acids: CALGERPSLLVDTAQYTDKLIF.